This T cell receptor beta chain was identified in a study of OX40 agonist ivuxolimab in advanced cancers. Overall study results and limits: Clones of CD4+ and CD8+ blood T cells grew by week 6 at doses of 0.1 to 3.0 mg/kg. Clonal expansion among partial responders at 0.1-3.0 mg/kg ranked near the lowest.

Remarks on this clone: What it binds is not known.

Profiling relied on immunoSEQ multiplex PCR, and the TCRdb table lists in-frame clones only, not all of them. This table has over 55,000 clones, just over 90% appearing once. The material sequenced was CD4+ or CD8+ T cells sorted from blood, taken in a trial of the OX40 agonist ivuxolimab. The sequence was collected from an adult with an advanced solid tumor such as melanoma, head and neck, liver or kidney cancer.

CDR3 in amino acids: CASGEMGDGNQPQHF. CDR3 bases: TGTGCCAGTGGGGAAATGGGCGATGGCAATCAGCCCCAGCATTTT. V usage is TRBV6-6 and J usage is TRBJ1-5; D remains ambiguous. V dropped 9 bases and J dropped 2 bases, with 17 bases sitting between them. The germline CDR1 and CDR2 sequences are MNHNY and SVGAGI (reference sequence). The CDR3 is 15 residues long.